These 27 T cell receptor beta chains were all obtained from the same sample, sequenced in a study of technical replicates of blood from a handful of donors. The protocol was immunoSEQ multiplex PCR, while the TCRdb copy is restricted to in-frame clones and leaves out a portion. There are tens of thousands of clones in the sample; about 93% occur only once, and approximately 0.28% lies in the top ten. The specimen was T cells isolated from PBMCs. The receptors were sampled from a human donor in good health.

This chain uses TRBV19 with TRBJ1-1, with TRBD1 matching 10 bases. The CDR3 extends over 14 amino acids. After removal of 3 bases from V and 10 bases from J, the junction contained 8 bases not matched to a gene. CDR1 is LNHDA, CDR2 SQIVND, per germline (reference sequence). CDR3 loop: CASSMKTGGDGAFF. For the CDR3, the DNA is TGTGCCAGTAGTATGAAGACAGGGGGCGACGGAGCTTTCTTT.

The J gene is TRBJ1-4, the V gene TRBV28; TRBD1 agrees at 7 bases. V shed 8 bases and J 9 bases; nucleotides not matched to a gene: 15. Germline assignment: CDR1 MDHEN and CDR2 SYDVKM. This CDR3 has 15 residues. In nucleotides, the CDR3 is TGTGCCAGCGTATCTCCGGGACAGAGCTCGAAAAAACTGTTTTTT. Protein: CASVSPGQSSKKLFF.

This clone was observed once. V usage is TRBV10-3 and J usage is TRBJ2-2; D perhaps matches TRBD2 (6 bases). This CDR3 spans 15 amino acids. Per germline, CDR1 ENHRY and CDR2 SYGVKD. V lost 4 bases and J 1 base, leaving 10 bases between the germline ends. CDR3 in DNA: TGTGCCATCAGTGGGGGGGAGCGGAACACCGGGGAGCTGTTTTTT. This codes for CAISGGERNTGELFF.

The V call is TRBV6-5, the J call TRBJ2-2, with 8 positions matching TRBD2. The junction had 11 bases not matched to a gene; V was cut back by 7 bases and J by 7 bases. Looked up from germline, CDR1 is MNHEY and CDR2 is SVGAGI. The CDR3 spans 15 residues. The CDR3 loop is CASISGSPEGGELFF. CDR3 bases: TGTGCCAGCATAAGCGGGAGCCCGGAGGGCGGGGAGCTGTTTTTT.

The V call is TRBV7-9, the J call TRBJ1-2, with TRBD1 identical over 7 bases. From germline, CDR1 is SEHNR and CDR2 FQNEAQ (reference sequence). The junction had 19 bases not matched to a gene; V was cut back by 5 bases and J by 4 bases. This CDR3 comprises 18 residues. The CDR3 sequence is CASSNPGQPLKQSYGYTF. For the CDR3, the DNA is TGTGCCAGCAGCAATCCGGGACAGCCCTTAAAGCAGAGCTATGGCTACACCTTC.

The CDR3 region is CASSEALRTAEKLFF. The CDR3 DNA follows: TGTGCCAGCAGTGAAGCGCTGAGGACAGCTGAAAAACTGTTTTTT. V and J are TRBV6-1 and TRBJ1-4, with D perhaps matching TRBD1 (6 bases). The CDR3 loop spans 15 amino acids. Trimming removed 0 bases at V and 7 bases at J, with 12 bases between. Looked up from germline, CDR1 is MNHNS and CDR2 is SASEGT.

The V call is TRBV5-6, the J call TRBJ2-3; TRBD2 aligns across 7 bases. The germline gives CDR1 SGHDT, CDR2 YYEEEE. Losses at the gene ends were 0 bases for V and 5 bases for J; bases not matched to a gene: 9. CDR3 size: 16 residues. For the CDR3, the DNA is TGTGCCAGCAGCTTGGCCCTGGCGGGAGTACGAGATACGCAGTATTTT. As protein: CASSLALAGVRDTQYF.

The chain combines TRBV25-1 with TRBJ1-5; D not resolved. V was pared by 8 bases and J by 4 bases, with 18 bases between. Per the germline V gene, CDR1 is MGHDK and CDR2 is SYGVNS. The CDR3 loop spans 15 amino acids. The CDR3 region is CASAQGGEGNQPQHF. CDR3 DNA: TGTGCCAGCGCTCAAGGAGGAGAAGGGAATCAGCCCCAGCATTTT.

This chain links TRBV21-1 with TRBJ2-1; no DNA check was done on the table's D call, TRBD2. TRBV21-1 is a documented pseudogene. This CDR3 contains 17 residues. The CDR3 protein is CASTPAGTGCSYNEQFF. The CDR3 bases are TGTGCCAGCACCCCAGCGGGGACCGGTTGCTCCTACAATGAGCAGTTCTTC.

The chain combines TRBV5-1 with TRBJ2-5; 8 bases align to TRBD2. This CDR3 contains 15 residues. From germline, CDR1 is SGHRS and CDR2 YFSETQ. The V gene end was trimmed by 1 base and the J gene end by 6 bases; junction bases not matched to a gene: 8. CDR3 region: CASSLIIAGGKTQYF. As DNA, the CDR3 is TGCGCCAGCAGCTTGATCATCGCGGGAGGAAAGACCCAGTACTTC.

The genes are TRBV6-1 and TRBJ1-2; D not resolved. CDR1 is MNHNS and CDR2 is SASEGT in the germline V gene. This CDR3 has 13 amino acids. Trimming took 1 base from V and 6 from J, leaving 9 bases between them. The DNA for the CDR3 is TGTGCCAGCAGTGAAGGGGCAGTGGATGGCTACACCTTC. This encodes CASSEGAVDGYTF.

This chain connects TRBV29-1 to TRBJ1-1; D unclear. V shed 5 bases and J shed 6 bases, with 7 bases lying between them. The CDR3 length is 10 residues. Germline-derived CDR1 and CDR2 are SQVTM and ANQGSEA. This CDR3 is CSVRGAEAFF. The CDR3 DNA follows: TGCAGCGTTCGAGGCGCTGAAGCTTTCTTT.

This clone was recorded once. The chain combines TRBV27 with TRBJ1-4, with D tentatively TRBD1 (5 bases). The germline V and J ends were trimmed by 1 base and 7 bases, with 10 bases remaining between them. CDR1 is MNHEY and CDR2 is SMNVEV in the germline V gene (reference sequence). The CDR3 covers 14 residues. CDR3 region: CASSLFRAGEKLFF. DNA of the CDR3: TGTGCCAGCAGTTTATTCAGGGCCGGTGAAAAACTGTTTTTT. The full variable domain, with the rest looked up from reference TRBV27 and TRBJ1-4, is EAQVTQNPRYLITVTGKKLTVTCSQNMNHEYMSWYRQDPGLGLRQIYYSMNVEVTDKGDVPEGYKVSRKEKRNFPLILESPSPNQTSLYFCASSLFRAGEKLFFGSGTQLSVL.

The chain uses TRBV7-7 and TRBJ2-5; 7 bases align to TRBD2. The CDR3 covers 14 residues. Germline V gene sequence: CDR1 SSHAT, CDR2 FNYEAQ (reference sequence). V lost 2 bases, J lost 4 bases, and 4 bases stayed unmatched. The CDR3 bases are TGTGCCAGCAGCTTAATTGGGGGGGGAGAGACCCAGTACTTC. Amino acid sequence: CASSLIGGGETQYF.

This chain joins TRBV25-1 and TRBJ2-5, with 11 positions matching TRBD2. J lost 1 base, V lost 2 bases, and 9 bases had no gene match. Germline CDR1 is MGHDK and CDR2 is SYGVNS. The CDR3 runs to 18 residues. CDR3 in amino acids: CASSERIGLAGPQETQYF. In nucleotides, the CDR3 is TGTGCCAGCAGTGAACGTATTGGACTAGCGGGCCCCCAAGAGACCCAGTACTTC.

The chain couples TRBV6-4 to TRBJ2-6; no definite D call. CDR1 MRHNA and CDR2 SNTAGT come from the germline V gene. With 0 bases removed from V and 0 bases from J, the gap between germline ends came to 6 bases. The CDR3 length is 16 residues. CDR3: CASSDSMRSGANVLTF. CDR3 coding DNA: TGTGCCAGCAGTGACTCGATGCGCTCTGGGGCCAACGTCCTGACTTTC.

V and J are TRBV28 and TRBJ2-1; tentative D call: TRBD2 (6 bases). Germline V gives CDR1 MDHEN, CDR2 SYDVKM. This CDR3 region has 16 residues. Between the trimmed V and J ends, which lost 8 bases and 0 bases, there was a span of 17 bases. In DNA form, the CDR3 reads TGTGCCAGCGGGTCGGGAGCGGCAAACTCCTACAATGAGCAGTTCTTC. It translates to CASGSGAANSYNEQFF.

The chain has TRBV5-1 and TRBJ2-1, with D maybe TRBD2 (6 bases). V lost 0 bases to trimming and J lost 6 bases, with 13 bases between them. The germline V gene encodes CDR1 SGHRS and CDR2 YFSETQ. The CDR3 length is 15 residues. The CDR3 region has the DNA TGCGCCAGCAGCTTGGGCACAGGAGCGGGCAATGAGCAGTTCTTC. This gives the protein CASSLGTGAGNEQFF.

This rearrangement joins TRBV7-9 to TRBJ1-4, with 8 bases lining up with TRBD1. The V gene's germline CDR1 is SEHNR and CDR2 FQNEAQ (reference sequence). V trimming: 1 base; J trimming: 5 bases; junction bases outside the gene matches: 3. The CDR3 totals 15 residues. Written as DNA, the CDR3 is TGTGCCAGCAGCTTAGGGACAGGGATGAATGAAAAACTGTTTTTT. It encodes CASSLGTGMNEKLFF.

The chain combines TRBV9 with TRBJ1-5; TRBD1 aligns across 11 bases. Germline V gives CDR1 SGDLS, CDR2 YYNGEE. The V segment lost 8 bases and the J segment 0 bases; nucleotides outside the gene matches: 10. CDR3 length: 17 amino acids. In DNA form, the CDR3 reads TGTGCCAGAACCCGGGACAGGGGGTTTTATAGCAATCAGCCCCAGCATTTT. Protein: CARTRDRGFYSNQPQHF.

This clone has just a few counts. V gene TRBV12-5 combines with J gene TRBJ1-6; D gene ambiguous. Trimming took off 6 bases at V and 0 bases at J, with 15 bases between the two ends. Germline V gene data show CDR1 as LGHNT and CDR2 as FRNRAP. The CDR3 covers 17 residues. CDR3 DNA sequence: TGTGCTAGTGGCTCTCGACCGGGAAGCTCCTATAATTCACCCCTCCACTTT. Translated, it gives CASGSRPGSSYNSPLHF. Together with reference TRBV12-5 and TRBJ1-6, the CDR3 gives the full variable domain: DARVTQTPRHKVTEMGQEVTMRCQPILGHNTVFWYRQTMMQGLELLAYFRNRAPLDDSGMPKDRFSAEMPDATLATLKIQPSEPRDSAVYFCASGSRPGSSYNSPLHFGNGTRLTVT.

This rearrangement joins TRBV6-6 to TRBJ2-1; D is unclear. Trimming removed 0 bases from V and 8 bases from J, with 14 bases in between. The CDR3 totals 15 residues. The germline V gene has CDR1 MNHNY and CDR2 SVGAGI (reference sequence). This CDR3 reads CASSYSRVLRDEQFF. CDR3 bases: TGTGCCAGCAGTTACTCCCGGGTCCTTCGTGATGAGCAGTTCTTC.

J is TRBJ2-7 and V is TRBV5-1; no reliable D call. From germline, CDR1 is SGHRS and CDR2 YFSETQ. V gave up 1 base and J gave up 0 bases, with 5 bases separating them. The CDR3 covers 13 residues. This CDR3 is CASSLRASYEQYF. CDR3 DNA sequence: TGCGCCAGCAGCTTGCGCGCCTCCTACGAGCAGTACTTC.

The CDR3 loop reads CAWGALGARNTEAFF. Here the CDR3 DNA reads TGTGCCTGGGGGGCCCTAGGGGCACGGAACACTGAAGCTTTCTTT. This sequence joins TRBV30 and TRBJ1-1; TRBD1 might be the D (5 bases). The CDR3 sequence is 15 residues long. Germline CDR1 GTSNPN, CDR2 SVGIG (reference sequence). V gave up 5 bases and J gave up 1 base, with 17 bases separating them. Full variable domain (rest looked up from reference TRBV30 and TRBJ1-1): SQTIHQWPATLVQPVGSPLSLECTVEGTSNPNLYWYRQAAGRGLQLLFYSVGIGQISSEVPQNLSASRPQDRQFILSSKKLLLSDSGFYLCAWGALGARNTEAFFGQGTRLTVV.

The chain carries TRBV21-1 and TRBJ1-2; TRBD1, the D gene given by the table, was not confirmed from the DNA. TRBV21-1 is a pseudogene locus. The CDR3 runs 16 residues. CDR3 region: CASSKGSAGTGGGYTF. CDR3 sequence (DNA): TGTGCCAGCAGCAAAGGGTCGGCTGGGACAGGGGGTGGCTACACCTTC.

CDR3 loop: CASRKGQGGNEQFF. For the CDR3, the DNA is TGTGCCAGCAGGAAGGGACAGGGCGGGAATGAGCAGTTCTTC. The chain is built from TRBV11-2 and TRBJ2-1; 9 bases match TRBD1. V was clipped by 6 bases and J by 7 bases; unmatched bases: 7. Looked up from germline, CDR1 is SGHAT and CDR2 is FQNNGV. There are 14 residues in the CDR3.

The chain is built from TRBV27 and TRBJ2-5; maybe TRBD1 (5 bases). The germline V gene has CDR1 MNHEY and CDR2 SMNVEV (reference sequence). This CDR3 spans 16 amino acids. Trimming removed 2 bases at V and 2 bases at J, with 15 bases between. CDR3 region: CASSLHAGNRQETQYF. The CDR3 DNA is TGTGCCAGCAGTTTACATGCAGGGAATCGACAAGAGACCCAGTACTTC.